A single sample is the source of the 29 T cell receptor beta chains below, sequenced in a study of early T cells in non-severe SARS-CoV-2 infection. TCRdb reanalysed the 5' RACE reads using MiXCR and keeps one entry per CDR3 protein. The sample gives 40,000 or so distinct CDR3 sequences, roughly 7.9% of which show up once; around 12% is in the top ten. The specimen comprised whole blood, sampled at baseline. These receptors were taken from an adult who was a healthcare worker with PCR-confirmed SARS-CoV-2 infection or an uninfected control (not recorded which).

The rearrangement uses TRBV3-1 and TRBJ2-7; D call uncertain. The germline CDR1 and CDR2 sequences are LGHDT and YNNKEL (reference sequence). The CDR3 is made up of 11 amino acids. Trimming pared 1 base from V and 9 bases from J, leaving 7 bases between. CDR3 sequence (DNA): TGTGCCAGCAGCCAAGGCTGGGCGCAGTACTTC. Encoded protein: CASSQGWAQYF.

This clonotype was found many times. The chain is built from TRBV21-1 and TRBJ2-3; the D call TRBD1 from the table was never checked on the DNA. TRBV21-1 is labeled a pseudogene. The CDR3 runs 14 residues. The CDR3 DNA follows: TGTGCCAGCAGCGGCGCGGGGGGAACAGATACGCAGTATTTT. The encoded protein is CASSGAGGTDTQYF.

This clonotype has only a few counts. V usage is TRBV6-6 and J usage is TRBJ2-5; the match to TRBD1 covers 7 bases. The CDR3 is 14 amino acids. Germline-derived CDR1 and CDR2 are MNHNY and SVGAGI (reference sequence). Unmatched junction bases numbered 1, after V lost 2 bases and J lost 1 base. CDR3 protein: CASSYRGPQETQYF. CDR3 coding DNA: TGTGCCAGCAGTTACAGGGGGCCCCAAGAGACCCAGTACTTC.

The chain has TRBV7-6 and TRBJ2-7; 9 bases line up with TRBD2. The CDR3 has 16 amino acids. CDR1 is SGHVS, CDR2 FNYEAQ, per germline. Trimming at V came to 4 bases and at J to 5 bases, leaving 12 bases not matched to a gene. The CDR3 DNA is TGTGCCAGCAGCTCCGGGACTAGCTACAGATTCAACGAGCAGTACTTC. Residues: CASSSGTSYRFNEQYF.

This clonotype has more than one count but fewer than ten. The chain recombines TRBV4-3 with TRBJ2-3; no definite D call. Germline values: CDR1 LGHNA, CDR2 YSLEER. The CDR3 length is 13 residues. V was pared by 4 bases and J by 5 bases, with 10 bases between. As DNA, the CDR3 is TGCGCCAGCAGCCTCGTCGTGGTAGATACGCAGTATTTT. This sequence encodes CASSLVVVDTQYF.

This sequence joins TRBV5-1 and TRBJ2-5; D is unclear. Trimming cost V 0 bases and J 4 bases, with 13 bases left between them. There are 15 residues in the CDR3. Per germline, CDR1 SGHRS and CDR2 YFSETQ. The CDR3 reads CASSLAGRVGETQYF. In DNA form, the CDR3 reads TGCGCCAGCAGCTTGGCGGGTAGAGTGGGAGAGACCCAGTACTTC.

In this sample, this clonotype turned up a few times. CDR3 loop: CASSLDTGELFF. Here the CDR3 DNA reads TGTGCCAGCAGTTTAGATACCGGGGAGCTGTTTTTT. V gene TRBV12-3 or TRBV12-4 combines with J gene TRBJ2-2; D remains ambiguous. Trimming shortened V by 1 base and J by 5 bases, and 2 bases separated the two germline ends. This CDR3 is 12 amino acids long.

The rearrangement uses TRBV5-1 and TRBJ2-2; 10 positions agree with TRBD1. The germline V gene encodes CDR1 SGHRS and CDR2 YFSETQ. Germline trimming cut 3 bases from V and 3 bases from J; bases unmatched to any gene: 2. This CDR3 contains 15 residues. This chain's CDR3 is CASSWGQGYTGELFF. CDR3 nucleotides: TGCGCCAGCAGCTGGGGACAGGGGTACACCGGGGAGCTGTTTTTT.

This clonotype was counted many times. As DNA, the CDR3 is TGCGCCAGCAGCTCGGACGGGGGCGAGACCCAGTACTTC. Its translation: CASSSDGGETQYF. This chain links TRBV4-3 with TRBJ2-5; D may be TRBD1 or TRBD2 (6 bases each). The CDR3 length is 13 residues. Trimming pared 5 bases from V and 5 bases from J, leaving 12 bases between. Per the germline V gene, CDR1 is LGHNA and CDR2 is YSLEER.

A few counts support this clonotype. The chain is built from TRBV5-4 and TRBJ1-2; 10 nucleotides align to TRBD1. V gave up 4 bases and J gave up 5 bases; unmatched junction bases: 5. The CDR3 sequence is 14 residues long. CDR1 SGHNT and CDR2 YYREEE come from the germline V gene (reference sequence). CDR3 amino acids: CASSRGQGKYGYTF. Written as DNA, the CDR3 is TGTGCCAGCAGCAGGGGACAGGGGAAGTATGGCTACACCTTC. The full variable domain, in which reference TRBV5-4 and TRBJ1-2 provide the parts outside the CDR3, is ETGVTQSPTHLIKTRGQQVTLRCSSQSGHNTVSWYQQALGQGPQFIFQYYREEENGRGNFPPRFSGLQFPNYSSELNVNALELDDSALYLCASSRGQGKYGYTFGSGTRLTVV.

This clonotype was observed many times. CDR3 region: CASSEAVYRTGELFF. CDR3 DNA sequence: TGTGCCAGCAGTGAAGCGGTTTATAGGACCGGGGAGCTGTTTTTT. V gene TRBV2 combines with J gene TRBJ2-2; no clear D gene. The germline V gene has CDR1 SNHLY and CDR2 FYNNEI. This CDR3 region has 15 residues. Trimming removed 0 bases from V and 5 bases from J, with 10 bases in between.

This chain joins TRBV20-1 and TRBJ2-3; D uncertain. CDR3 size: 17 residues. The germline gives CDR1 DFQATT, CDR2 SNEGSKA (reference sequence). Between the trimmed V and J ends, which lost 0 bases and 6 bases, there was a span of 22 bases. CDR3 residues: CSARDWAADLQPDTQYF. The CDR3 DNA is TGCAGTGCTAGAGACTGGGCCGCGGACCTCCAGCCCGATACGCAGTATTTT.

This clonotype was seen many times. The chain combines TRBV12-3 or TRBV12-4 with TRBJ1-5, with D possibly matching TRBD1 (6 bases). V was pared by 3 bases and J by 2 bases, with 11 bases between. CDR3 length equals 15 residues. CDR3 coding DNA: TGTGCCAGCAGTTTTAGGGCAGGGGGCAATCAGCCCCAGCATTTT. Translating it yields CASSFRAGGNQPQHF.

Worth noting for this clonotype: The junction and the germline gene differ at one end; a read error may be behind it. This chain joins TRBV12-3 or TRBV12-4 and TRBJ1-2; weak D call: TRBD1 (5 bases). CDR3 size: 12 residues. The DNA of the CDR3 is TGTGCCAGCAGTTCAGACAGCTATGACTACACCTTC. Its protein is CASSSDSYDYTF.

This clonotype was seen only a few times. The V and J genes are TRBV5-8 and TRBJ1-2; 8 nucleotides align to TRBD1. V shed 0 bases, J shed 7 bases, and the junction held 2 bases outside the gene matches. The germline CDR1 and CDR2 sequences are SGHTS and YDEGEE. The CDR3 consists of 13 residues. CDR3 residues: CASSLVTGAGYTF. CDR3 nucleotides: TGTGCCAGCAGCTTGGTGACAGGGGCTGGCTACACCTTC.

In its sample, this clonotype ranks as medium-sized. The gene calls are TRBV12-3 or TRBV12-4 and TRBJ1-2; D is undetermined. The CDR3 is made up of 14 amino acids. V lost 6 bases and J lost 3, with 14 bases in between. The CDR3 DNA reads as TGTGCCAGCAGCCCCTCACACAGCTACTATGGCTACACCTTC. Translating it yields CASSPSHSYYGYTF.

This clonotype has at least ten counts. The V gene is TRBV5-1, the J gene TRBJ1-1; D is undetermined. The CDR3 consists of 13 residues. Per the germline V gene, CDR1 is SGHRS and CDR2 is YFSETQ. The V end lost 5 bases, the J end lost 3 bases, and 11 bases lay between the germline ends. The CDR3 is CASSGDRDTEAFF. The CDR3 nucleotides are TGCGCCAGCAGTGGCGACCGGGACACTGAAGCTTTCTTT. Looking up the rest from reference TRBV5-1 and TRBJ1-1 gives the full variable domain: KAGVTQTPRYLIKTRGQQVTLSCSPISGHRSVSWYQQTPGQGLQFLFEYFSETQRNKGNFPGRFSGRQFSNSRSEMNVSTLELGDSALYLCASSGDRDTEAFFGQGTRLTVV.

The V call is TRBV7-2, the J call TRBJ2-1, with 12 bases matching TRBD2. The CDR3 has 16 amino acids. CDR1 is SGHTA and CDR2 is FQGNSA in the germline V gene. V trimming: 2 bases; J trimming: 4 bases; junction bases outside the gene matches: 3. Here the CDR3 DNA reads TGTGCCAGCAGCTTACGACTAGCGGGGGCGTACAATGAGCAGTTCTTC. The encoded protein is CASSLRLAGAYNEQFF.

This clonotype was detected only a few times. The V call is TRBV20-1, the J call TRBJ2-3; TRBD2 matches 10 bases. V lost 3 bases, J lost 4 bases, and 4 bases stayed unmatched. The CDR3 loop spans 14 amino acids. Germline-derived CDR1 and CDR2 are DFQATT and SNEGSKA (reference sequence). The DNA of the CDR3 is TGCAGTGCTAGGGCTAGCGGGAGCGCAGATACGCAGTATTTT. This translates into CSARASGSADTQYF.

This clonotype was recorded a few times. The chain joins TRBV28 to TRBJ1-3, with D perhaps TRBD1 (6 bases). Germline values: CDR1 MDHEN, CDR2 SYDVKM. The CDR3 is made up of 14 amino acids. V was pared by 8 bases and J by 0 bases, with 11 bases between. The CDR3 bases are TGTGCCAGCTTCGGGGGGGCCTCTGGAAACACCATATATTTT. Translated, it gives CASFGGASGNTIYF.

This clonotype was seen ten or more times. DNA of the CDR3: TGTGCCACCAGCAGAGATACGACGGTCGCGTATGGCTACACCTTC. This encodes CATSRDTTVAYGYTF. V usage is TRBV15 and J usage is TRBJ1-2; no reliable D call. Germline V CDR1 and CDR2: LNHNV, YYDKDF (reference sequence). Trimming took off 0 bases at V and 5 bases at J, with 13 bases between the two ends. This CDR3 comprises 15 residues.

The sample holds many counts of this clonotype. The V gene is TRBV6-2 or TRBV6-3, the J gene TRBJ1-2; D uncertain. The CDR3 loop spans 14 amino acids. The germline CDR1 and CDR2 sequences are MNHEY and SVGEGT. Trimming stripped 5 bases from V and 8 bases from J, with 18 bases between. The chain's CDR3 is CASSARRFYDGYTF. CDR3 in DNA: TGTGCCAGCAGTGCCCGCAGGTTCTATGACGGCTACACCTTC.

J is TRBJ1-1 and V is TRBV30; D remains unclear. Germline V lookup: CDR1 GTSNPN, CDR2 SVGIG (reference sequence). Trimming removed 0 bases from V and 1 base from J, with 6 bases in between. The CDR3 is 13 amino acids. CDR3 in amino acids: CAWSVQRNTEAFF. CDR3 DNA: TGTGCCTGGAGTGTTCAGAGGAACACTGAAGCTTTCTTT.

The chain carries TRBV25-1 and TRBJ2-1; 11 bases map to TRBD1. The CDR3 extends over 15 amino acids. Trimming at V came to 3 bases and at J to 6 bases, leaving 4 bases not matched to a gene. Germline V lookup: CDR1 MGHDK, CDR2 SYGVNS. The DNA of the CDR3 is TGTGCCAGCAGTGAGTCCGGACAGGGGGCCAATGAGCAGTTCTTC. It encodes CASSESGQGANEQFF.

This clonotype occurred many times. The V gene is TRBV7-6, the J gene TRBJ2-5; tentative D call: TRBD1 (6 bases). V was pared by 4 bases and J by 2 bases, with 11 bases between. Germline V gives CDR1 SGHVS, CDR2 FNYEAQ. CDR3 size: 14 residues. The CDR3 is CASSYRTAQETQYF. As DNA, the CDR3 is TGTGCCAGCAGCTACCGGACAGCACAAGAGACCCAGTACTTC.

This chain links TRBV13 with TRBJ1-1, with D unclear. Germline V gene sequence: CDR1 PRHDT, CDR2 FYEKMQ (reference sequence). The CDR3 contains 15 residues. V was cut by 5 bases and J by 3 bases, with 16 bases left in between. CDR3 bases: TGTGCCAGCAGCCCCGCCATCCTGGGCGACACTGAAGCTTTCTTT. Translation gives CASSPAILGDTEAFF.

The CDR3 sequence: CASSHGTGPTEAFF. CDR3 sequence (DNA): TGCGCCAGCAGTCATGGGACAGGACCCACTGAAGCTTTCTTT. The chain combines TRBV5-1 with TRBJ1-1; 8 positions agree with TRBD1. Germline values: CDR1 SGHRS, CDR2 YFSETQ. This CDR3 region has 14 residues. With V trimmed by 5 bases and J by 4 bases, 7 bases remained unmatched.

This clonotype has only a few counts. This chain connects TRBV6-5 to TRBJ1-1, with 8 bases that match TRBD1. This CDR3 contains 15 residues. CDR1 and CDR2 (germline): MNHEY, SVGAGI. J was trimmed by 2 bases and V by 6 bases; bases with no gene match: 8. DNA for the CDR3: TGTGCCAGCAGAAATTCGGACAGGGCAAACACTGAAGCTTTCTTT. This gives the protein CASRNSDRANTEAFF.

This clonotype was recorded at least ten times. The chain links TRBV12-3 or TRBV12-4 to TRBJ1-4; 7 positions match TRBD1. This CDR3 contains 15 residues. Trimming at V came to 5 bases and at J to 8 bases, leaving 11 bases not matched to a gene. This CDR3 is CASSNGQAADEKLFF. Written as DNA, the CDR3 is TGTGCCAGCAGTAACGGACAGGCGGCGGACGAAAAACTGTTTTTT.